A single sample is the source of the 17 T cell receptor beta chains below, sequenced in a study of blood T cell repertoires in COVID-19. Assay used: immunoSEQ multiplex PCR; TCRdb lists only in-frame clones, some missing. The sample consists of about 280,000 clones, approximately 83% of them appearing once. The material sequenced was peripheral blood. The receptors stem from a human donor in a cohort sampled during active COVID-19.

The V and J genes are TRBV5-1 and TRBJ2-4; 10 bases agree with TRBD2. Per the germline V gene, CDR1 is SGHRS and CDR2 is YFSETQ. V trimming: 3 bases; J trimming: 10 bases; junction bases outside the gene matches: 10. The length of the CDR3 is 15 residues. In DNA, the CDR3 is TGCGCCAGCAGCTCCAGACTAGCGGGTCCGGAGATTCAGTACTTC. Its translation: CASSSRLAGPEIQYF.

This clone appeared a few times. The chain links TRBV5-6 to TRBJ1-2; no clear D gene. Per the germline V gene, CDR1 is SGHDT and CDR2 is YYEEEE. The length of the CDR3 is 14 residues. Between the trimmed V and J ends, which lost 6 bases and 2 bases, there was a span of 14 bases. This chain's CDR3 is CASTPPQSNYGYTF. CDR3 DNA: TGTGCCAGCACTCCCCCACAGTCCAACTATGGCTACACCTTC.

CDR3 sequence reads: CASRKGNHREGKAFF. The CDR3 bases are TGTGCCAGCAGAAAAGGCAACCACAGGGAGGGTAAAGCTTTCTTT. The chain combines TRBV3-1 (or the pseudogene TRBV3-2) with TRBJ1-1; a weak D match, TRBD1 (6 bases). With 6 bases removed from V and 9 bases from J, the gap between germline ends came to 23 bases. The germline CDR1 and CDR2 sequences are LGHDT and YNNKEL (reference sequence). The CDR3 consists of 15 residues.

The J gene is TRBJ2-1, the V gene TRBV3-1 (or the pseudogene TRBV3-2); 9 positions agree with TRBD2. V dropped 0 bases and J dropped 7; count of bases not matched to a gene: 7. Germline CDR1 LGHDT, CDR2 YNNKEL (reference sequence). This CDR3 has 16 residues. The CDR3 region is CASSQEYSGRPNEQFF. The CDR3 DNA is TGTGCCAGCAGCCAAGAGTACAGCGGGAGGCCGAATGAGCAGTTCTTC.

This clone has just a few counts. V gene TRBV28 combines with J gene TRBJ2-7; a weak D match, TRBD1 (6 bases). Germline V gives CDR1 MDHEN, CDR2 SYDVKM. This CDR3 has 12 amino acids. The V and J ends lost 5 bases and 3 bases respectively, with 8 bases between them. CDR3 bases: TGTGCCAGCAGTAGGGGGAGCTACGAGCAGTACTTC. Amino acid sequence: CASSRGSYEQYF.

The sample holds a few counts of this clone. V and J are TRBV6-5 and TRBJ1-5, with 8 bases matching TRBD1. The CDR3 sequence is 15 residues long. Germline CDR1 and CDR2: MNHEY and SVGAGI. V was clipped by 2 bases and J by 3 bases; unmatched bases: 3. The CDR3 DNA reads as TGTGCCAGCAGTTACGGACAGGGTGTCAATCAGCCCCAGCATTTT. Amino acid sequence: CASSYGQGVNQPQHF.

V and J are TRBV27 and TRBJ1-6; 7 nucleotides line up with TRBD1. Per the germline V gene, CDR1 is MNHEY and CDR2 is SMNVEV (reference sequence). The V segment lost 3 bases and the J segment 8 bases; nucleotides outside the gene matches: 1. The CDR3 has 13 amino acids. The CDR3 here is CASSFRGHSPLHF. CDR3 sequence (DNA): TGTGCCAGCAGTTTTAGGGGGCATTCACCCCTCCACTTT.

This rearrangement joins TRBV6-5 to TRBJ1-1, with 8 positions matching TRBD1. The CDR3 consists of 15 residues. Trimming at V came to 0 bases and at J to 5 bases, leaving 5 bases not matched to a gene. Germline CDR1 and CDR2: MNHEY and SVGAGI. The CDR3 region has the DNA TGTGCCAGCAGTTACTCAGGACAGGGATGGACTGAAGCTTTCTTT. Its translation is CASSYSGQGWTEAFF.

This rearrangement joins TRBV15 to TRBJ2-2; a possible D gene is TRBD1 (6 bases). CDR1 and CDR2 (germline): LNHNV, YYDKDF (reference sequence). This CDR3 has 14 amino acids. Trimming shortened V by 5 bases and J by 6 bases, and 13 bases separated the two germline ends. CDR3 sequence reads: CATSGPRGSGELFF. The CDR3, as DNA: TGTGCCACCAGCGGACCTAGGGGGTCCGGGGAGCTGTTTTTT.

The CDR3 nucleotides are TGTGCCAGCAGTTTCAGGGGGAACCAGCCCCAGCATTTT. Translated: CASSFRGNQPQHF. The rearrangement uses TRBV27 and TRBJ1-5; 7 nucleotides align to TRBD1. Germline CDR1 MNHEY, CDR2 SMNVEV (reference sequence). CDR3 length: 13 residues. V dropped 3 bases and J dropped 7; count of bases not matched to a gene: 3.

The chain recombines TRBV28 with TRBJ1-2, with 9 bases that match TRBD1. V trimming: 5 bases; J trimming: 2 bases; junction bases outside the gene matches: 3. The CDR3 totals 14 residues. Germline CDR1 reads MDHEN; CDR2 reads SYDVKM. The CDR3 spells CASSRGTGNYGYTF. In DNA, the CDR3 is TGTGCCAGCAGTCGCGGGACAGGGAACTATGGCTACACCTTC.

V usage is TRBV27 and J usage is TRBJ2-6, with TRBD1 matching 10 bases. With 11 bases clipped from V and 4 bases from J, the junction kept 11 bases outside the gene matches. There are 16 residues in the CDR3. Germline loops: CDR1 MNHEY, CDR2 SMNVEV (reference sequence). In DNA, the CDR3 is TGTGCCCGAACAAGGGACAGGGGAGGAGGGGCCAACGTCCTGACTTTC. Protein: CARTRDRGGGANVLTF.

V is TRBV7-9 and J is TRBJ1-1, with D perhaps matching TRBD1 (6 bases). The CDR3 covers 14 residues. Looked up from germline, CDR1 is SEHNR and CDR2 is FQNEAQ (reference sequence). Trimming pared 5 bases from V and 7 bases from J, leaving 17 bases between. The chain's CDR3 is CASSVRPGDVEAFF. In nucleotides, the CDR3 is TGTGCCAGCAGCGTAAGACCAGGGGACGTTGAAGCTTTCTTT. The variable domain in full, with the rest retrieved from reference TRBV7-9 and TRBJ1-1, is DTGVSQNPRHKITKRGQNVTFRCDPISEHNRLYWYRQTLGQGPEFLTYFQNEAQLEKSRLLSDRFSAERPKGSFSTLEIQRTEQGDSAMYLCASSVRPGDVEAFFGQGTRLTVV.

This chain uses TRBV18 with TRBJ2-3; a possible D gene is TRBD1 (6 bases). The CDR3 has 12 amino acids. The germline V and J ends were trimmed by 6 bases and 3 bases, with 7 bases remaining between them. Looked up from germline, CDR1 is KGHSH and CDR2 is LQKENI. The CDR3 here is CASSTGTDTQYF. CDR3 DNA sequence: TGTGCCAGCTCGACAGGAACAGATACGCAGTATTTT. Looking up the rest from reference TRBV18 and TRBJ2-3 gives the full variable domain: NAGVMQNPRHLVRRRGQEARLRCSPMKGHSHVYWYRQLPEEGLKFMVYLQKENIIDESGMPKERFSAEFPKEGPSILRIQQVVRGDSAAYFCASSTGTDTQYFGPGTRLTVL.

The V gene is TRBV9, the J gene TRBJ2-2; the match to TRBD2 covers 9 bases. Germline assignment: CDR1 SGDLS and CDR2 YYNGEE. CDR3 length: 14 residues. J lost 2 bases, V lost 6 bases, and 2 bases had no gene match. The CDR3: CASKAGGNTGELFF. The DNA for the CDR3 is TGTGCCAGCAAAGCGGGAGGAAACACCGGGGAGCTGTTTTTT.

The chain employs TRBV6-2 or TRBV6-3 and TRBJ2-5; TRBD1 matches 10 bases. Germline CDR1 MNHEY, CDR2 SVGEGT. This CDR3 has 16 amino acids. V lost 0 bases to trimming and J lost 4 bases; unmatched junction nucleotides: 5. The DNA of the CDR3 is TGTGCCAGCAGTTACTCTAGGACAGGGGGACCAGAGACCCAGTACTTC. It yields the protein CASSYSRTGGPETQYF.

The V gene is TRBV27, the J gene TRBJ1-2; the match to TRBD1 covers 8 bases. V shed 4 bases and J 7 bases; nucleotides not matched to a gene: 8. Germline lookup yields CDR1 MNHEY and CDR2 SMNVEV (reference sequence). This CDR3 is built from 14 residues. The CDR3 loop reads CASSSRGRPVGYTF. CDR3 coding DNA: TGTGCCAGCAGTTCCAGGGGGCGTCCCGTTGGCTACACCTTC.